This T cell receptor (beta chain) was documented in a study of molecular identifiers for immune sequencing clone quantification. CDR1 WSHSY and CDR2 SAAADI come from the germline V gene. V gave up 4 bases and J gave up 2 bases, with 13 bases separating them. The CDR3 is made up of 15 amino acids. Libraries of bulk TCR were made by previously described methods (with listed TCR primers). TCRdb passed the PCR reads through MiXCR, listing each CDR3 protein once. The sample shows 460,000 or so distinct CDR3 sequences, roughly 26% of them seen only once. This clonotype showed up just once. It may be a read error: a sequence one base away is much more abundant.

The sequence was collected from a human donor in good health. Some libraries in this study had Jurkat cell RNA spiked in. The chain recombines TRBV10-2 with TRBJ2-3, with unresolved D. The specimen was naive CD8+ T cells from blood, with Jurkat cell RNA spiked in. Described subset: FACS-sorted CD8+CD4-CCR7+CD45RA+ naive T cells. CDR3 protein: CASSGWRFHTDTQYF. For the CDR3, the DNA is TGCGCCAGCAGTGGTTGGAGATTCCACACAGATACGCAGTATTTT.